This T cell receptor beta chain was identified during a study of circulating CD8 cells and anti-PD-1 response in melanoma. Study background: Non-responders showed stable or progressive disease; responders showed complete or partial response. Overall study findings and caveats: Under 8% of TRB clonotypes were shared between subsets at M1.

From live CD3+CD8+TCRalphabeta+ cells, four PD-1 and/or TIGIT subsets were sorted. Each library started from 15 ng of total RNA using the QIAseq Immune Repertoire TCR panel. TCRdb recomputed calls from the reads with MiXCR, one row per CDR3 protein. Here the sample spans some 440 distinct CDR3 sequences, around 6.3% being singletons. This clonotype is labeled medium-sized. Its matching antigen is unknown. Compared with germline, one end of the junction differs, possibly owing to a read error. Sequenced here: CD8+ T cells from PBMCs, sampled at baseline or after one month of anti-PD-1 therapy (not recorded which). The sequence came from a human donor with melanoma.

The CDR3 spells CASSLWDRVKYEQYF. CDR3 bases: TGTGCCAGCAGTTTATGGGACAGGGTGAAGTACGAGCAGTACTTT. V usage is TRBV28 and J usage is TRBJ2-7; the match to TRBD1 covers 8 bases. The CDR3 covers 15 residues. Germline V gene lookup returns CDR1 MDHEN and CDR2 SYDVKM.